This T cell receptor beta chain was identified during a study of shared clonotypes between healthy human individuals (TCRdb year 2020). About the full investigation: The cohort included three men and two women between 18 and 49 years of age. For each donor, CD4 naive and CD4 memory were each run on three plates, CD8 naive on two plates, and CD8 memory on one plate. To estimate repertoire size and how much clonotype sharing occurs between individuals, the study deeply sequenced the blood TCR repertoires of five healthy adults. To increase sequencing depth and limit assay-specific biases, different laboratories used diverse techniques to prepare libraries and sequence TCR repertoires. Per donor, leukapheresis produced somewhere between about 0.9 and 10 billion PBMCs.

The research as a whole found: Naive subsets generally had larger estimated clonotype richness than memory subsets. Compared with non-shared clonotypes, clonotypes shared by all four sorted-subset donors had higher generation probabilities. Even with the large sequencing depth, rarefaction of the sorted-subset datasets indicated that sequencing was incomplete. When several donors were compared, the shared fraction of clonotypes was about 5.5% for naive CD4, roughly 3.4% for naive CD8, 2% to 2.5% for memory CD4, and under 0.5% for memory CD8. Pairwise subsampling led to the expectation that sequencing depth would affect the degree of clonotype sharing among donors. Only blood was sampled, and tissue TCR repertoires likely differ from those in blood. Because the study included a small number of donors, the genetic and exposure-history diversity represented was limited.

V is shortened by 4 bases, J by 3 bases, and the region joining them spans 13 bases. The CDR3, from cysteine to phenylalanine, totals 15 residues. Just the 45-base CDR3 DNA is kept, in frame starting at base 1. CDR1 and CDR2 are drawn from the germline V gene: MDHEN, SYDVKM. This clone was observed a few times. There is no known antigen for this receptor. No much larger clone exists at a distance of one base, and base qualities are not known. CD8 naive samples were CD45RO-negative cells positively selected for CCR7, giving a CD45RA+CCR7+ population that excluded TemRA cells. Healthy HIV-negative adults with no recently reported acute infections or vaccinations were included as donors. Every donor was a Caucasian adult living in Nashville, Tennessee, USA. Blood was collected by leukapheresis, and PBMCs were isolated by Ficoll-Histopaque density gradient centrifugation and then cryopreserved in liquid nitrogen vapor phase. Purity and quantity of every magnetically sorted T cell population were checked by analytical flow cytometry. From each sorted fraction, genomic DNA was isolated and quantified by UV absorbance on a Nanodrop 2000c.

TCR CDR3 regions were amplified from genomic DNA by multiplex PCR using the deep immunoSEQ assay. For each cell subset, the extracted genomic DNA was distributed evenly across all wells of several immunoSEQ 96-well plates, and each plate served as one replicate. For sorted subsets, about 200 ng genomic DNA, equal to about 30,000 T cell genomes, was loaded into each replicate PCR. Purified libraries were measured with a Qubit 3.0 fluorometer, size-checked on a Bioanalyzer 2100, and measured again with the KAPA Library Quantification kit. A separate single-read 150-cycle Illumina NextSeq 550 flow cell was used to sequence each immunoSEQ 96-well plate. In the authors' own workflow: Because only junctional sequences without quality scores were contained in the immunoSEQ output, filtering matching that applied to full-length reads could not be performed. Sequences were annotated with PyIR, a Python wrapper for IgBLAST v1.9, and V/J genes and CDR3 were assigned using IMGT germline references. Reads with weak V/J assignments (E-value above 1e-6), missing CDR3, stop codons, out-of-frame junctions, or ambiguous translated residues were removed. V3J clonotypes were defined as sequences sharing the same inferred V gene, J gene, and CDR3 amino acid sequence. The percentage overlap between two repertoires was calculated by dividing the number of shared unique clonotypes by the size of the smaller repertoire. Richness of each repertoire was evaluated using RTK rarefaction, the Chao1 estimator, and Recon v2.1 estimates of unobserved clonotypes. Generation probabilities were computed with OLGA for all TCRbeta clonotypes obtained by the gDNA method from several donors. Drawn from immuneACCESS, this table holds only the in-frame rearrangements with V and J called that TCRdb kept. Clones are partly lost; checked studies trace under half to an unresolved V gene and leave the rest unexplained. V and J calls and clone size are given by that table; D and trimming were obtained from the DNA. The sample has around 2,100,000 clones on record, about 95% of them singletons. Around 1.2% of the sample lies in the top ten.

The sequencing input was naive CD8+ T cells sorted from blood. In the paper's terms, the cell subset or site label means: CD45RA+CCR7+. The V and J segments used are TRBV28 and TRBJ1-5; D gene: possibly TRBD1, on 6 matching bases. The clonotype comes from a young man in good health. The CDR3 region reads CASSSMGQYNQPQHF. The bases read TGTGCCAGCAGTTCCATGGGACAATACAATCAGCCCCAGCATTTT.